This passage covers 4 T cell receptor beta chains from one sample sequenced in a study of a mutant IDH1 vaccine in newly diagnosed glioma. The antigens for these receptors are not known. Generated by immunoSEQ multiplex PCR, the TCRdb table keeps only in-frame clones and is missing some. In the table there are about 68,000 clones, roughly 84% of which are singletons. Time point indicated: week 35, safety follow-up. Mutant IDH1 20-mer peptide, at 300 ug, made up each vaccine dose, with topical imiquimod. Sequenced material: PBMCs, taken from a glioma patient whose treatment included an IDH1 peptide vaccine. These receptors all stem from a man younger than 30 with glioma.

This clone has a single count. The gene calls are TRBV9 and TRBJ2-2; possibly TRBD1 for D (6 bases). V dropped 3 bases and J dropped 1 base, with 19 bases sitting between them. Germline lookup yields CDR1 SGDLS and CDR2 YYNGEE. CDR3 length: 18 residues. The CDR3 nucleotides are TGTGCCAGCAGCGGTCATAGGCGGACAGATAAGAACACCGGGGAGCTGTTTTTT. This codes for CASSGHRRTDKNTGELFF.

This chain joins TRBV10-3 and TRBJ2-1, with 9 bases fitting TRBD1. CDR1 and CDR2 from the germline V gene are ENHRY and SYGVKD. The CDR3 length is 16 residues. After removal of 3 bases from V and 3 bases from J, the junction contained 6 bases not matched to a gene. CDR3 region: CAISETKGQGYNEQFF. The CDR3 coding sequence is TGTGCCATCAGTGAAACAAAGGGACAGGGCTACAATGAGCAGTTCTTC.

The chain employs TRBV7-9 and TRBJ1-2; no definite D call. Trimming took 3 bases from V and 3 from J, leaving 11 bases between them. CDR1 and CDR2 from the germline V gene are SEHNR and FQNEAQ (reference sequence). CDR3 length: 14 amino acids. The DNA for the CDR3 is TGTGCCAGCAGCTTGTTAGGGTCAGACTATGGCTACACCTTC. Translating it yields CASSLLGSDYGYTF.

In regard to this clone: The junction differs from germline at one of its ends, possibly a read error. The chain joins TRBV7-7 to TRBJ2-2; 15 bases are shared with TRBD2. The CDR3 covers 19 residues. The germline V gene encodes CDR1 SSHAT and CDR2 FNYEAQ (reference sequence). The CDR3 nucleotides are TGTGCTAGCAGCTTCACGCCGGGACTAGCGGGAGGTCCCACCGGGGAGCTGTTTTTT. Translating it yields CASSFTPGLAGGPTGELFF.